A single sample gave rise to the 13 T cell receptor beta chains below, sequenced in a study of blood T cell repertoires in COVID-19. Sequencing used immunoSEQ multiplex PCR; TCRdb keeps in-frame clones, though not all of them. The sample holds 80,000 to 95,000 clones, over 75% seen once. The source material was peripheral blood. The receptors stem from a man between 65 and 85 years old with acute or convalescent COVID-19.

The chain couples TRBV5-1 to TRBJ1-3; 10 bases are a match to TRBD1. Germline V gene data show CDR1 as SGHRS and CDR2 as YFSETQ. The trim removed 7 bases at V and 4 bases at J, leaving 8 bases unmatched. The length of the CDR3 is 15 residues. The CDR3 is CASAWGQGRGNTIYF. The CDR3 DNA follows: TGCGCCAGCGCTTGGGGACAGGGGAGAGGAAACACCATATATTTT.

The rearrangement uses TRBV28 and TRBJ1-4; 9 bases agree with TRBD1. CDR3 length: 17 residues. CDR1 is MDHEN, CDR2 SYDVKM, per germline. Trimming cost V 5 bases and J 7 bases; bases outside gene matches: 14. The CDR3 is CASSPYSGTGLFEKLFF. CDR3 sequence (DNA): TGTGCCAGCAGTCCATATTCCGGGACAGGGTTATTTGAAAAACTGTTTTTT.

This clone has only a few counts. The chain has TRBV3-1 (or the pseudogene TRBV3-2) and TRBJ1-1, with 9 bases lining up with TRBD1. Losses at the gene ends were 2 bases for V and 0 bases for J; bases not matched to a gene: 7. CDR1 and CDR2 (germline): LGHDT, YNNKEL (reference sequence). This CDR3 is built from 17 residues. CDR3 sequence reads: CASSQYSGTGMNTEAFF. The CDR3, as DNA: TGTGCCAGCAGCCAATACTCGGGGACAGGGATGAACACTGAAGCTTTCTTT.

The genes are TRBV3-1 (or the pseudogene TRBV3-2) and TRBJ1-6, with 9 nucleotides matching TRBD1. V lost 0 bases, J lost 9 bases, and 6 bases stayed unmatched. Looked up from germline, CDR1 is LGHDT and CDR2 is YNNKEL (reference sequence). The length of the CDR3 is 16 residues. The CDR3 loop reads CASSQEGTGFPSPLHF. The CDR3, as DNA: TGTGCCAGCAGCCAAGAGGGGACAGGGTTCCCTTCACCCCTCCACTTT.

This clone was seen once. The chain uses TRBV12-3 or TRBV12-4 and TRBJ2-7; D is unresolved. Trimming shortened V by 3 bases and J by 6 bases, and 6 bases separated the two germline ends. This CDR3 comprises 11 residues. CDR3 nucleotides: TGTGCCAGCAGTTTTAAATCCGAGCAGTACTTC. Its protein product is CASSFKSEQYF.

The chain couples TRBV7-2 to TRBJ2-7; TRBD2 matches at 15 bases. The trim removed 5 bases at V and 9 bases at J, leaving 14 bases unmatched. Looked up from germline, CDR1 is SGHTA and CDR2 is FQGNSA. The CDR3 length is 17 residues. The CDR3 nucleotides are TGTGCCAGCAGCCCCCACGCTGGACTAGCGGGAGGGAACGTGCAGTACTTC. It specifies CASSPHAGLAGGNVQYF.

The chain recombines TRBV3-1 (or the pseudogene TRBV3-2) with TRBJ1-1; the D is unclear. The V and J ends lost 1 base and 4 bases respectively, with 4 bases between them. The CDR3 consists of 12 residues. Germline V CDR1 and CDR2: LGHDT, YNNKEL (reference sequence). The CDR3 here is CASSQGSTEAFF. CDR3 coding DNA: TGTGCCAGCAGCCAAGGCAGCACTGAAGCTTTCTTT.

The gene calls are TRBV4-3 and TRBJ2-2; 10 bases fit TRBD2. Per germline, CDR1 LGHNA and CDR2 YSLEER. Trimming removed 4 bases from V and 0 bases from J; junction bases left unmatched: 5. The CDR3 runs 17 residues. The CDR3 DNA reads as TGCGCCAGCAGCCCCCAACTAGCGGGGACGAACACCGGGGAGCTGTTTTTT. Translating gives CASSPQLAGTNTGELFF.

This clone has just one count. The rearrangement uses TRBV3-1 (or the pseudogene TRBV3-2) and TRBJ1-1; a weak D match, TRBD1 (5 bases). Germline V gene sequence: CDR1 LGHDT, CDR2 YNNKEL (reference sequence). V lost 3 bases, J lost 4 bases, and 12 bases lay in between. This CDR3 has 14 amino acids. The CDR3 DNA sequence: TGTGCCAGCAGCCATAAGGAGGGGAGCACTGAAGCTTTCTTT. It translates to CASSHKEGSTEAFF.

CDR3 nucleotide sequence: TGTGCCAGCAGCTTGACCGGGGGGGCCATTAATGAGCAGTTCTTC. Its protein is CASSLTGGAINEQFF. The chain has TRBV7-3 and TRBJ2-1; 8 bases agree with TRBD2. Germline loops: CDR1 SGHTA, CDR2 FQGTGA. J lost 7 bases, V lost 3 bases, and 8 bases had no gene match. There are 15 residues in the CDR3.

The chain couples TRBV7-8 to TRBJ2-5, with a tentative D call TRBD1 (6 bases). The CDR3 sequence is 14 residues long. Germline V gene data show CDR1 as SGHVS and CDR2 as FQNEAQ. Between the trimmed V and J ends, which lost 5 bases and 5 bases, there was a span of 15 bases. The CDR3 bases are TGTGCCAGCAGCCCCCCGGGACAACTGGAGACCCAGTACTTC. Translated: CASSPPGQLETQYF.

The count of this clone is one. The gene calls are TRBV20-1 and TRBJ2-5; D unclear. CDR1 is DFQATT, CDR2 SNEGSKA, per germline (reference sequence). V gave up 3 bases and J gave up 4 bases, with 3 bases separating them. This CDR3 is built from 10 residues. Written as DNA, the CDR3 is TGCAGTGCTAGCGGAGAGACCCAGTACTTC. It translates to CSASGETQYF.

The rearrangement joins TRBV15 to TRBJ1-1, with a weak D call TRBD1 (5 bases). The CDR3 runs to 16 residues. V lost 1 base and J lost 1, with 13 bases in between. CDR1 LNHNV and CDR2 YYDKDF come from the germline V gene (reference sequence). The DNA of the CDR3 is TGTGCCACCAGCAGAGGCGGGGGATGGGGGAACACTGAAGCTTTCTTT. The encoded protein is CATSRGGGWGNTEAFF.